The 21 T cell receptor beta chains listed next were all sequenced from one sample in a study of PD-1 blockade in classical Hodgkin lymphoma. Brentuximab vedotin exposure varied among the patients, all of whom had relapsed after autologous stem cell transplantation. Sequencing was performed with immunoSEQ multiplex PCR; in TCRdb, only in-frame clones are kept and a portion is missing. The top ten clones hold approximately 14% of a sample with 35,000 to 45,000 clones, 69% of them seen once. Here the sequenced sample was peripheral blood mononuclear cells (PBMCs), taken before the second cycle of nivolumab. The receptors stem from a human donor with classical Hodgkin lymphoma.

The chain is built from TRBV30 and TRBJ2-2; possible D gene TRBD1, 6 bases. The germline V gene has CDR1 GTSNPN and CDR2 SVGIG (reference sequence). Trimming cost V 4 bases and J 7 bases, with 13 bases left between them. This CDR3 is built from 13 residues. DNA for the CDR3: TGTGCCTGGACCGACAGGCCCGGCGGGGAGCTGTTTTTT. Its protein product is CAWTDRPGGELFF.

The chain recombines TRBV6-6 with TRBJ1-3; D remains ambiguous. Germline loops: CDR1 MNHNY, CDR2 SVGAGI (reference sequence). Trimming shortened V by 7 bases and J by 0 bases, and 10 bases separated the two germline ends. This CDR3 contains 14 residues. The CDR3 DNA reads as TGTGCCAGCAAGGGTTCTGACTCTGGAAACACCATATATTTT. Its protein is CASKGSDSGNTIYF.

This clone was detected only once. V gene TRBV18 combines with J gene TRBJ1-2; TRBD1 matches at 9 bases. The CDR3 contains 14 residues. With 6 bases clipped from V and 2 bases from J, the junction kept 4 bases outside the gene matches. Germline CDR1 reads KGHSH; CDR2 reads LQKENI. Here the CDR3 DNA reads TGTGCCAGCTCGGACAGGGGAGAAAACTATGGCTACACCTTC. As protein: CASSDRGENYGYTF.

The rearrangement links TRBV7-9 to TRBJ2-6; D is perhaps TRBD1 or TRBD2 (5 bases each). The germline gives CDR1 SEHNR, CDR2 FQNEAQ (reference sequence). Trimming left V 3 bases short and J 0 bases short, with 15 bases between. The CDR3 totals 18 residues. Written as DNA, the CDR3 is TGTGCCAGCAGCTTTTGGGACGGAACCGCCTCTGGGGCCAACGTCCTGACTTTC. This translates into CASSFWDGTASGANVLTF.

The chain combines TRBV6-5 with TRBJ1-6, with 7 bases aligning to TRBD1. With V trimmed by 6 bases and J by 5 bases, 7 bases remained unmatched. Germline V lookup: CDR1 MNHEY, CDR2 SVGAGI. There are 15 residues in the CDR3. The CDR3 region is CASRPSGTDNSPLHF. For the CDR3, the DNA is TGTGCCAGCAGACCCTCCGGGACAGATAATTCACCCCTCCACTTT.

The rearrangement links TRBV18 to TRBJ2-7; 7 nucleotides line up with TRBD1. The CDR3 runs 14 residues. Germline V gene sequence: CDR1 KGHSH, CDR2 LQKENI. The V and J ends lost 3 bases and 2 bases, in that order; junction bases with no gene match: 4. CDR3 bases: TGTGCCAGCTCACCCAACCAGGGGGCCTACGAGCAGTACTTC. As protein: CASSPNQGAYEQYF.

The gene calls are TRBV28 and TRBJ2-3; D is unclear. This CDR3 contains 16 residues. The V gene's germline CDR1 is MDHEN and CDR2 SYDVKM. Trimming cost V 1 base and J 4 bases, with 15 bases left between them. DNA for the CDR3: TGTGCCAGCAGTTTATCTGGAGCCGGCGACTCAGATACGCAGTATTTT. Amino acid sequence: CASSLSGAGDSDTQYF.

This chain uses TRBV21-1 with TRBJ2-3; TRBD2 was called by the table and not checked on the DNA. TRBV21-1 counts as a pseudogene. The CDR3 loop spans 15 amino acids. CDR3 region: CASSSSGVYTDTQYF. The CDR3 DNA reads TGTGCCAGCAGCAGCAGCGGGGTGTACACAGATACGCAGTATTTT.

The gene calls are TRBV9 and TRBJ2-1; 15 nucleotides match TRBD2. Trimming took 1 base from V and 2 from J; bases not matched to a gene: 1. The V gene's germline CDR1 is SGDLS and CDR2 YYNGEE. There are 17 residues in the CDR3. The CDR3 coding sequence is TGTGCCAGCAGCGTAAGGACTAGCGGGGGGGCCTACAATGAGCAGTTCTTC. Its protein product is CASSVRTSGGAYNEQFF. Based on the CDR3 plus reference TRBV9 and TRBJ2-1, the full variable domain is DSGVTQTPKHLITATGQRVTLRCSPRSGDLSVYWYQQSLDQGLQFLIQYYNGEERAKGNILERFSAQQFPDLHSELNLSSLELGDSALYFCASSVRTSGGAYNEQFFGPGTRLTVL.

The rearrangement links TRBV4-3 to TRBJ1-1, with 8 bases that match TRBD1. Trimming removed 3 bases from V and 6 bases from J; junction bases left unmatched: 9. The V gene's germline CDR1 is LGHNA and CDR2 YSLEER. The CDR3 extends over 15 amino acids. CDR3: CASSHTDRGTPEAFF. The CDR3 DNA is TGCGCCAGCAGCCACACCGACAGGGGAACCCCTGAAGCTTTCTTT.

The chain employs TRBV25-1 and TRBJ1-2; 8 positions match TRBD1. Germline trimming cut 3 bases from V and 6 bases from J; bases unmatched to any gene: 3. Per the germline V gene, CDR1 is MGHDK and CDR2 is SYGVNS. CDR3 length: 13 residues. CDR3 protein: CASSDTGGHGYTF. The CDR3 DNA sequence: TGTGCCAGCAGTGATACAGGGGGTCATGGCTACACCTTC.

The chain has TRBV14 and TRBJ2-2; 7 positions agree with TRBD2. The CDR3 length is 15 residues. The V gene end was trimmed by 6 bases and the J gene end by 2 bases; junction bases not matched to a gene: 6. Looked up from germline, CDR1 is SGHDN and CDR2 is FVKESK. CDR3 in DNA: TGTGCCAGCAGAGGCAGCGGGACTAACACCGGGGAGCTGTTTTTT. The encoded protein is CASRGSGTNTGELFF.

The V call is TRBV10-3, the J call TRBJ1-5; tentatively, D is TRBD1 (6 bases). This CDR3 region has 11 residues. In germline, CDR1 is ENHRY, CDR2 SYGVKD. V was trimmed by 10 bases and J by 4 bases, leaving 8 bases between them. This chain's CDR3 is CASGQNQPQHF. DNA for the CDR3: TGTGCCAGCGGACAGAATCAGCCCCAGCATTTT.

The chain links TRBV5-1 to TRBJ2-3, with D possibly TRBD1 on 5 matching bases. The V gene lost 0 bases and the J gene lost 6 bases, with 5 bases spanning the gap. CDR3 size: 12 residues. CDR1 SGHRS and CDR2 YFSETQ come from the germline V gene. CDR3 protein: CASSLGQDTQYF. In DNA form, the CDR3 reads TGCGCCAGCAGCTTGGGACAGGATACGCAGTATTTT.

The V and J genes are TRBV7-9 and TRBJ1-4; TRBD1 is a possible D gene (6 bases). V lost 3 bases to trimming and J lost 7 bases, with 9 bases between them. This CDR3 is built from 13 residues. Germline V CDR1 and CDR2: SEHNR, FQNEAQ (reference sequence). The CDR3 bases are TGTGCCAGCAGCTTCAGGGGAGGTGAAAAACTGTTTTTT. This gives the protein CASSFRGGEKLFF. The variable domain in full, with the rest retrieved from reference TRBV7-9 and TRBJ1-4, is DTGVSQNPRHKITKRGQNVTFRCDPISEHNRLYWYRQTLGQGPEFLTYFQNEAQLEKSRLLSDRFSAERPKGSFSTLEIQRTEQGDSAMYLCASSFRGGEKLFFGSGTQLSVL.

The genes are TRBV27 and TRBJ2-3; 9 nucleotides match TRBD2. This CDR3 region has 19 residues. V gave up 3 bases and J gave up 4 bases; unmatched junction bases: 17. Germline V gives CDR1 MNHEY, CDR2 SMNVEV (reference sequence). CDR3 sequence reads: CASSFATSGDPYLADTQYF. CDR3 bases: TGTGCCAGCAGTTTCGCGACTAGCGGAGACCCCTATCTCGCAGATACGCAGTATTTT.

This clone was detected a few times. The chain joins TRBV4-2 to TRBJ2-7, with a weak D call TRBD1 (6 bases). V shed 0 bases and J shed 3 bases, with 12 bases lying between them. Germline-derived CDR1 and CDR2 are LGHNA and YNFKEQ. CDR3 length: 15 residues. CDR3 coding DNA: TGTGCCAGCAGCCAAGATTTGCACAGGGACTACGAGCAGTACTTC. Translation gives CASSQDLHRDYEQYF.

The V call is TRBV5-1, the J call TRBJ2-7, with 11 bases matching TRBD1. The V and J ends lost 0 bases and 6 bases, in that order; junction bases with no gene match: 5. This CDR3 spans 15 amino acids. CDR1 is SGHRS and CDR2 is YFSETQ in the germline V gene. As DNA, the CDR3 is TGCGCCAGCAGCTTGGAAACCGGGACAGGGGGCGAGCAGTACTTC. It is translated as CASSLETGTGGEQYF.

CDR3 region: CASSDFRGATEAFF. As DNA, the CDR3 is TGTGCCAGCAGTGATTTCAGGGGGGCGACTGAAGCTTTCTTT. The rearrangement uses TRBV2 and TRBJ1-1, with 7 bases fitting TRBD1. CDR1 SNHLY and CDR2 FYNNEI come from the germline V gene. The CDR3 runs 14 residues. The ends lost 3 bases at V and 5 bases at J; junction bases unmatched: 6.

The chain couples TRBV5-4 to TRBJ2-7, with TRBD1 matching 11 bases. The germline gives CDR1 SGHNT, CDR2 YYREEE (reference sequence). Trimming at V came to 4 bases and at J to 6 bases, leaving 6 bases not matched to a gene. The CDR3 runs 14 residues. CDR3 in amino acids: CASSPDRGRLEQYF. The CDR3 DNA reads TGTGCCAGCAGCCCGGACAGGGGGCGTCTCGAGCAGTACTTC.

The chain is built from TRBV7-9 and TRBJ1-1, with D tentatively TRBD1 (5 bases). CDR1 SEHNR and CDR2 FQNEAQ come from the germline V gene (reference sequence). V lost 5 bases, J lost 1 base, and 8 bases lay in between. The CDR3 length is 13 residues. The CDR3 reads CASSKTGNTEAFF. CDR3 nucleotide sequence: TGTGCCAGCAGCAAAACAGGGAACACTGAAGCTTTCTTT. Using reference TRBV7-9 and TRBJ1-1 for the parts outside the CDR3, the full variable domain is DTGVSQNPRHKITKRGQNVTFRCDPISEHNRLYWYRQTLGQGPEFLTYFQNEAQLEKSRLLSDRFSAERPKGSFSTLEIQRTEQGDSAMYLCASSKTGNTEAFFGQGTRLTVV.